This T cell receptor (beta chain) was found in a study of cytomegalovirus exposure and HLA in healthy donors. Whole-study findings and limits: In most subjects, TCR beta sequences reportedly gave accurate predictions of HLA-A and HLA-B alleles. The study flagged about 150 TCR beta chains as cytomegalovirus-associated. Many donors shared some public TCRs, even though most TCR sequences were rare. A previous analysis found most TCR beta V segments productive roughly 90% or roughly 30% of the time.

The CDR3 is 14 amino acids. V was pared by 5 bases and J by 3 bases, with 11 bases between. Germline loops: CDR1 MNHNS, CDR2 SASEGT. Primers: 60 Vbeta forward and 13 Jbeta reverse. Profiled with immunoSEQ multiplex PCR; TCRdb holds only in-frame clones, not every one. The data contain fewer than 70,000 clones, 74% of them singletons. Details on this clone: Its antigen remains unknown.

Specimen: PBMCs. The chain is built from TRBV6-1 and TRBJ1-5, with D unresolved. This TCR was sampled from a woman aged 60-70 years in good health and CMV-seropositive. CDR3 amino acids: CASSTPGINQPQHF. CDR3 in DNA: TGTGCCAGCAGTACGCCGGGGATCAATCAGCCCCAGCATTTT.